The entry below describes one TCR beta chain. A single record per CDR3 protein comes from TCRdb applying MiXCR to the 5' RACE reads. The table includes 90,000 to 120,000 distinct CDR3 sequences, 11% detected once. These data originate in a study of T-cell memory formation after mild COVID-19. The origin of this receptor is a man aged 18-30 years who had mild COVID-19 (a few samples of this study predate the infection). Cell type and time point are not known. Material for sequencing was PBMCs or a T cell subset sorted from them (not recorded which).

CDR3 nucleotide sequence: TGCGCCAGCAGCCAAGATCCCGGACAAGGGGTCACCTTC. Translated, it gives CASSQDPGQGVTF. The V gene is TRBV4-1, the J gene TRBJ1-2; a possible D gene is TRBD1 (5 bases). Trimming removed 0 bases at V and 13 bases at J, with 15 bases between. CDR1 and CDR2 from the germline V gene are MGHRA and YSYEKL. This CDR3 is built from 13 residues.